This paragraph covers one TCR beta chain sequence. These data originate in a study of blood T cells in healthy people across ages. PBMCs numbering at least 6 million were isolated per sample. This CDR3 has 13 residues. Primed by a sample-barcoded 5' primer and a J-beta primer mix, a second PCR proceeded for 7 to 11 cycles. TCRdb reanalysed the 5' RACE reads using MiXCR and keeps one entry per CDR3 protein. Among around 940,000 distinct CDR3 sequences listed, 51% were seen once. J is TRBJ2-7 and V is TRBV12-3 or TRBV12-4; D unclear. With the DNA end fitting TRBJ2-4 better, the J assignment may be wrong. What was sequenced was blood. This TCR was sampled from a woman aged 55 to 70 in good health. The CDR3 is CASSLGRAHIQYF. Written as DNA, the CDR3 is TGTGCCAGCAGTTTAGGTAGGGCCCACATTCAGTACTTC.